This section outlines one T cell receptor (beta chain) sequence together with its context. What it recognizes is unknown. V dropped 4 bases and J dropped 1; count of bases not matched to a gene: 2. The CDR3 is 14 amino acids. Germline V gene sequence: CDR1 SNHLY, CDR2 FYNNEI. The data originate from a study of graft-versus-host responses after intestinal transplantation. Assay used: immunoSEQ multiplex PCR; TCRdb lists only in-frame clones, some missing. The sample contains 90,000 to 120,000 clones, more than 85% of which appear only once. This specimen consisted of unstimulated CD4+ T cells sorted from spleen or lymph node cells, obtained before intestinal transplant. The V gene is TRBV2, the J gene TRBJ2-5, with TRBD1 matching over 8 bases. This sequence was found in a human donor who received an intestinal transplant. DNA of the CDR3: TGTGCCAGCAGTGTCGACAGGGGCCAAGAGACCCAGTACTTC. Its translation: CASSVDRGQETQYF.